This entry lists 3 T cell receptor beta chains sequenced from one sample in a study of shared clonotypes between healthy human individuals. Sequencing was performed with immunoSEQ multiplex PCR; in TCRdb, only in-frame clones are kept and a portion is missing. The repertoire holds roughly 2,000,000 clones, with over 85% as singletons. Naive CD8 populations comprised CD45RO-negative cells positively selected for CCR7, excluding terminally differentiated effector memory CD45RA+ cells. Sequenced: naive CD8+ T cells sorted from blood. The receptors were sampled from a man younger than 30 in good health.

About this clone: Other DNA sequences in this specimen translate into the identical CDR3. This chain links TRBV27 with TRBJ1-5; D not certain. The germline V and J ends were trimmed by 0 bases and 1 base, with 4 bases remaining between them. Looked up from germline, CDR1 is MNHEY and CDR2 is SMNVEV (reference sequence). The CDR3 consists of 14 residues. CDR3 bases: TGTGCCAGCAGTTTATCCGGCAGCAATCAGCCCCAGCATTTT. It translates to CASSLSGSNQPQHF.

The DNA for the CDR3 is TGTGCCAGCAGTGACCCCCTAGGCCCGCACGCGGATACGCAGTATTTT. This encodes CASSDPLGPHADTQYF. The V gene is TRBV2, the J gene TRBJ2-3; no clear D gene. The CDR3 is 16 residues long. Trimming cost V 3 bases and J 6 bases, with 19 bases left between them. Germline V gene sequence: CDR1 SNHLY, CDR2 FYNNEI.

The genes are TRBV7-9 and TRBJ2-7; TRBD2 matches 7 bases. CDR1 SEHNR and CDR2 FQNEAQ come from the germline V gene (reference sequence). CDR3 length: 13 amino acids. V trimming: 5 bases; J trimming: 6 bases; junction bases outside the gene matches: 7. In nucleotides, the CDR3 is TGTGCCAGCAGCGGTTTCGGACTAGTCGAGCAGTACTTC. Amino acids: CASSGFGLVEQYF.